This TCR beta chain was captured in a study of CXCR3-negative and CXCR3-positive naive CD8 T cells. Notes on this clonotype: As yet, its antigen is unknown.

CDR3 length: 13 amino acids. Germline values: CDR1 SGHVS, CDR2 FNYEAQ. Regarding the study as a whole: In naive cells, CXCR3-negative and CXCR3-positive subsets had similar TRBV-TRBJ usage; memory cells differed. Both naive subsets had comparably high diversity; memory CD8+ cells much lower.

Libraries of TRB cDNA were made by 5' RACE and carried UMIs. Following a re-call of the 5' RACE reads, TCRdb has one entry per CDR3 protein and lacks DNA. The sample's table shows more than 35,000 distinct CDR3 sequences. The sequenced material came from memory CD8+ T cells from blood. The chain recombines TRBV7-6 with TRBJ2-2. The clonotype was recovered from a human donor in good health. Some clones in this sample may be carry-over from other donors' samples. The CDR3 region is CASSFERAGELFF.